Detailed here is one T cell receptor beta chain. Its cognate antigen has yet to be identified. Per-base quality was not reported, and no clone a single base away is much larger than it. This entry comes from a study of vaccination effects on CD4 cells after COVID-19 (dated by TCRdb to between 2022 and 2023). Study-level background: Participants received two doses of either the BNT162b2 or the mRNA-1273 mRNA SARS-CoV-2 vaccine. Pre-vaccine samples were collected from a couple of convalescent patients 16 days and one week before the first dose, corresponding to 142 and 148 days after COVID-19 diagnosis. SARS-CoV-2 spike-specific CD4+ TCR repertoires were compared before and after mRNA vaccination in COVID-19 convalescent patients and in infection-naive vaccine recipients. A total of 10 COVID-19 convalescent patients and several SARS-CoV-2-naive healthy vaccine recipients were included in the full study. In the study, cultures from other donors were sequenced using the Oncomine TCR Beta short-read assay on an Illumina iSeq 100. Study-wide conclusions, independent of this receptor: Limitations of the study were the small number of convalescent patients and the absence of early post-infection timepoints. At late post-vaccination timepoints, both infection-induced and vaccine-induced clones showed marked clonal contraction, consistent with waning T cell responses. For convalescent patients, new clones induced by the vaccine made up most of the post-vaccine spike-reactive repertoire, and these new clones were largely distinct from the clones induced by infection.

In the ViraFEST assay, PBMC were stimulated with viral peptide pools, and TCR sequencing was then used to find antigen-specific CD4+ T cell clonotypes based on their expansion. After roughly 11 days of culture, CD4+ T cells were isolated with the EasySep CD4+ T cell isolation kit. Convalescent patients had PCR-confirmed SARS-CoV-2 infection between March and December 2020, before Alpha, Beta and Delta variants emerged in the United States. A few million PBMC per well were cultured with about 10 ug/ml peptides in IMDM containing roughly 5% human AB serum, 8.5 to 10 IU/ml IL-2 and gentamicin. An HIV-1 Nef peptide pool was used as the negative control culture condition. Half of the culture medium was replaced with fresh IL-2-containing medium on days 3 and 7. Unless noted otherwise, every peptide stimulation condition was cultured in triplicate wells. PBMC were separated from whole blood using Ficoll-Paque Plus gradient centrifugation and were then either cryopreserved at -140C or used fresh. Genomic DNA was extracted from cultured CD4+ T cells with the QIAamp micro DNA kit.

Libraries were constructed by the immunoSEQ multiplex PCR assay. DNA from the cultured, isolated CD4+ T cells was subjected to TCR beta CDR3 sequencing. As for how the authors treated the data: Non-productive TCR sequences were removed, reads were trimmed to the CDR3 region, and CDR3s of at least 7 amino acids were retained. Antigen-specific clonotypes were identified with the MANAFEST web app by comparing expansion in peptide wells against reference cultures. For clones to be considered positive, expansion at FDR<0.05 versus reference and all other wells, an odds ratio above 5, and a frequency above 0.1% in two replicate wells were required. A clonotype was defined as cross-reactive if the clonotype was significantly expanded both in SARS-CoV-2 spike wells and in at least one common cold coronavirus spike condition. Levenshtein distance calculated with the stringdist R package was used to assess CDR3 similarity, and unrooted trees were constructed with ape in R 3.6.1. TCRdb carries this immuneACCESS record with in-frame sequences only. Its versions omit some clonotypes, under half of them owing to an unresolved V gene in the studies checked, with the rest unexplained. D and trimming were read from the DNA, whereas the V and J calls and clone size are those reported in that table. This sample gives approximately 70,000 clones in total; around 70% of them show up just once. In total, the top ten clones hold around 4.6% of the sample.

From the cysteine through the phenylalanine, the CDR3 covers 15 amino acids. The sequence is cut down to CDR3 DNA, 45 bases in frame from base 1. Taken from the germline V gene, the CDR1 and CDR2 loops are SGDLS and YYNGEE. Trimming costs V 2 bases and J 0 bases, and their ends lie 10 bases apart. The chain employs TRBV9 and TRBJ2-3, with the D gene too uncertain to name. The TCR sequence derives from a human donor who had a prior SARS-CoV-2 infection. Material: CD4+ T cells from PBMCs cultured with HIV peptides, obtained before COVID-19 vaccination. The cell subset or site tag for this specimen amounts to: HIV-1 Nef peptide pool negative control/reference culture. The DNA sequence is given as TGTGCCAGCAGCGTCGGCCCCGGGAGCACAGATACGCAGTATTTT. Translated, this is CASSVGPGSTDTQYF.